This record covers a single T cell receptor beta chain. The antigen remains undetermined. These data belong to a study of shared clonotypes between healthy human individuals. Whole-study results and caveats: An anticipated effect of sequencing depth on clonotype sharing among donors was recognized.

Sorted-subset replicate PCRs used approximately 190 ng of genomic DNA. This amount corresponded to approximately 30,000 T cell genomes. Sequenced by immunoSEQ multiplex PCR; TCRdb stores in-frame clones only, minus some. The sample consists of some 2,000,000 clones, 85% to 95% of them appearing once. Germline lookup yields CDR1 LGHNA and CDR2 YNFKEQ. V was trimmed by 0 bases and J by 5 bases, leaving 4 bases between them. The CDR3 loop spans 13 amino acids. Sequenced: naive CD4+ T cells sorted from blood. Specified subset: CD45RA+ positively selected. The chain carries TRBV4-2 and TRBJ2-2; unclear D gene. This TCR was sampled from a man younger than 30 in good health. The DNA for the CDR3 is TGTGCCAGCAGCCAAGATGCGACCGGGGAGCTGTTTTTT. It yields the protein CASSQDATGELFF.